This entry concerns a single TCR beta chain. Its specificity is unknown. These data are taken from a study of shared clonotypes between healthy human individuals. About the study: Per donor, CD8 memory used one plate, CD8 naive used two, CD4 memory used three and CD4 naive used three.

V was cut by 0 bases and J by 4 bases, with 21 bases left in between. This CDR3 region has 19 residues. Germline CDR1 reads SGHNT; CDR2 reads YENEEA. Sequenced by immunoSEQ multiplex PCR; TCRdb stores in-frame clones only, minus some. Of 500,000 to 550,000 clones in the sample, 90% to 96% were seen once. Study-wide findings and caveats: Rarefaction gave evidence that sorted-subset sequencing remained incomplete despite large depth. Researchers sampled only blood; tissue repertoires likely differ.

The sample comprised naive CD4+ T cells sorted from blood. The subset is: CD45RA+ positively selected. The V call is TRBV11-3, the J call TRBJ2-2; D possibly corresponds to TRBD2 (5 bases). The clonotype comes from a woman aged 25 to 39 in good health. This CDR3 reads CASSLDPIWSAGTTGELFF. CDR3 nucleotide sequence: TGTGCCAGCAGCTTAGACCCTATCTGGTCTGCGGGCACCACCGGGGAGCTGTTTTTT.